A single sample gave rise to the 23 T cell receptor beta chains below, sequenced in a study of blood T cell repertoires in COVID-19. Measured with immunoSEQ multiplex PCR; TCRdb has only the in-frame clones, and not every one. The sample yields over 150,000 clones, 75% to 90% seen once. The sequenced sample was PBMCs or T cells enriched from blood (not recorded which). The receptors were sampled from a woman between 55 and 75 years old who had recovered from COVID-19.

The J gene is TRBJ1-1, the V gene TRBV27, with D possibly being TRBD1 (5 bases). Looked up from germline, CDR1 is MNHEY and CDR2 is SMNVEV (reference sequence). The V and J ends lost 0 bases and 5 bases respectively, with 7 bases between them. This CDR3 spans 13 amino acids. The CDR3 loop is CASSLSGGTEAFF. CDR3 in DNA: TGTGCCAGCAGTTTATCTGGGGGGACTGAAGCTTTCTTT.

This clone came up a few times. The chain recombines TRBV18 with TRBJ2-5, with TRBD1 identical over 9 bases. The CDR3 consists of 18 residues. After removal of 3 bases from V and 5 bases from J, the junction contained 16 bases not matched to a gene. Per germline, CDR1 KGHSH and CDR2 LQKENI. The CDR3 spells CASSPRRFTGGRLETQYF. The DNA for the CDR3 is TGTGCCAGCTCACCCCGCCGGTTCACAGGGGGCCGGCTGGAGACCCAGTACTTC.

The rearrangement links TRBV21-1 to TRBJ2-5; the D segment call TRBD2 is taken from the table without a DNA check. TRBV21-1 is classified as a pseudogene. This CDR3 comprises 16 residues. In nucleotides, the CDR3 is TGTGCCAGCAGCCCGCGGACTAGCGGTTACCAAGAGACCCAGTACTTC. This translates into CASSPRTSGYQETQYF.

The chain couples TRBV11-3 to TRBJ1-1; 8 bases are shared with TRBD1. CDR1 is SGHNT, CDR2 YENEEA, per germline. With V trimmed by 1 base and J by 3 bases, 4 bases remained unmatched. The CDR3 has 15 residues. This CDR3 reads CASSLAPGGHTEAFF. The CDR3 DNA reads TGTGCCAGCAGCTTAGCCCCAGGGGGCCACACTGAAGCTTTCTTT.

The V call is TRBV4-1, the J call TRBJ1-2; D is perhaps TRBD1 (5 bases). The V and J ends lost 2 bases and 7 bases respectively, with 8 bases between them. The CDR3 sequence is 12 residues long. The V gene's germline CDR1 is MGHRA and CDR2 YSYEKL. In nucleotides, the CDR3 is TGCGCCAGCAGCCAAAGAAGGGGTGGCTACACCTTC. Translating gives CASSQRRGGYTF.

V and J are TRBV4-1 and TRBJ1-1, with D possibly being TRBD1 (6 bases). Per the germline V gene, CDR1 is MGHRA and CDR2 is YSYEKL. The V and J ends lost 5 bases and 2 bases respectively, with 15 bases between them. This CDR3 is 15 amino acids long. The CDR3 here is CASSAPRGSNTEAFF. The CDR3 nucleotides are TGCGCCAGCAGCGCACCCAGGGGATCTAACACTGAAGCTTTCTTT.

The rearrangement uses TRBV7-2 and TRBJ2-5; TRBD2 agrees at 14 bases. V shed 1 base, J shed 5 bases, and the junction held 0 bases outside the gene matches. The CDR3 totals 15 residues. CDR1 and CDR2 from the germline V gene are SGHTA and FQGNSA. The CDR3 region has the DNA TGTGCCAGCAGCTTAGGGACTAGCGGGGGGGAGACCCAGTACTTC. Translation: CASSLGTSGGETQYF.

The V call is TRBV6-5, the J call TRBJ1-3; D is ambiguous. Germline V gene lookup returns CDR1 MNHEY and CDR2 SVGAGI. V was shortened by 6 bases and J by 4 bases, with 10 bases between the two germline ends. CDR3 length: 13 amino acids. The CDR3, as DNA: TGTGCCAGCAGCCCCTACTTAGGAAACACCATATATTTT. It translates to CASSPYLGNTIYF.

This clone was seen only once. The V gene is TRBV12-5, the J gene TRBJ1-1; TRBD1 matches at 10 bases. Looked up from germline, CDR1 is LGHNT and CDR2 is FRNRAP. CDR3 size: 16 residues. Losses at the gene ends were 1 base for V and 4 bases for J; bases not matched to a gene: 6. CDR3 sequence: CASGLASGTGATEAFF. DNA for the CDR3: TGTGCTAGTGGTTTGGCCTCCGGGACAGGGGCCACTGAAGCTTTCTTT.

The chain uses TRBV10-2 and TRBJ1-2; TRBD1 matches 8 bases. This CDR3 comprises 14 residues. The germline V gene encodes CDR1 WSHSY and CDR2 SAAADI. The ends lost 6 bases at V and 3 bases at J; junction bases unmatched: 6. This CDR3 is CASSADRADYGYTF. CDR3 bases: TGCGCCAGCAGCGCGGACAGGGCTGACTATGGCTACACCTTC.

In DNA form, the CDR3 reads TGTGCCAGCAGCTTACATTGGGAGGCCGGATTAGCGGAAGAGACCCAGTACTTC. Its translation is CASSLHWEAGLAEETQYF. The rearrangement joins TRBV5-8 to TRBJ2-5; D is perhaps TRBD2 (6 bases). Germline V CDR1 and CDR2: SGHTS, YDEGEE. The CDR3 runs to 18 residues. Trimming stripped 2 bases from V and 3 bases from J, with 23 bases between.

This chain links TRBV18 with TRBJ1-2; 9 nucleotides agree with TRBD1. This CDR3 is 14 amino acids long. Germline CDR1 KGHSH, CDR2 LQKENI. The ends lost 1 base at V and 7 bases at J; junction bases unmatched: 4. CDR3 amino acids: CASSPQGQGTGYTF. The CDR3 nucleotides read TGTGCCAGCTCACCACAAGGACAGGGGACTGGCTACACCTTC.

The sample holds one count of this clone. V gene TRBV5-4 combines with J gene TRBJ1-4; 8 bases line up with TRBD1. The CDR3 runs 18 residues. Germline lookup yields CDR1 SGHNT and CDR2 YYREEE (reference sequence). Trimming took 5 bases from V and 3 from J; bases not matched to a gene: 15. CDR3 nucleotide sequence: TGTGCCAGCAGTAGCCGAGACAGGGGTAAATCGGCTAATGAAAAACTGTTTTTT. Amino acids: CASSSRDRGKSANEKLFF. Based on the CDR3 plus reference TRBV5-4 and TRBJ1-4, the full variable domain is ETGVTQSPTHLIKTRGQQVTLRCSSQSGHNTVSWYQQALGQGPQFIFQYYREEENGRGNFPPRFSGLQFPNYSSELNVNALELDDSALYLCASSSRDRGKSANEKLFFGSGTQLSVL.

The CDR3, as DNA: TGCGCCAGCAGGGGACAGGGGGCAGCCAATGAGCAGTTCTTC. Amino acid sequence: CASRGQGAANEQFF. The chain combines TRBV5-1 with TRBJ2-1, with 12 positions matching TRBD1. Trimming cost V 5 bases and J 6 bases; bases outside gene matches: 3. From germline, CDR1 is SGHRS and CDR2 YFSETQ. The CDR3 is made up of 14 amino acids.

The chain couples TRBV12-5 to TRBJ2-3, with 14 bases matching TRBD2. CDR1 and CDR2 (germline): LGHNT, FRNRAP. V was clipped by 5 bases and J by 0 bases; unmatched bases: 4. The CDR3 is 17 amino acids. CDR3 bases: TGTGCTAGTGGTCCCCGGACTAGCGGGGGGAGCACAGATACGCAGTATTTT. It codes for CASGPRTSGGSTDTQYF.

The rearrangement joins TRBV21-1 to TRBJ2-7; the DNA was not compared with TRBD1, the D call given in the table. TRBV21-1 is listed as a pseudogene. CDR3 length equals 14 residues. Written as DNA, the CDR3 is TGTGCCAGCAGGGGACAGGGGAAATCCTACGAGCAGTACTTC. Protein sequence: CASRGQGKSYEQYF.

The V gene is TRBV18, the J gene TRBJ2-5, with 7 nucleotides matching TRBD2. V dropped 8 bases and J dropped 2; count of bases not matched to a gene: 5. Germline V gene sequence: CDR1 KGHSH, CDR2 LQKENI. This CDR3 is built from 13 residues. CDR3 loop: CASAGGLQETQYF. Written as DNA, the CDR3 is TGTGCCAGCGCCGGGGGACTACAAGAGACCCAGTACTTC.

The V gene is TRBV4-1, the J gene TRBJ1-6, with D unresolved. The CDR3 has 17 residues. The V end lost 1 base, the J end lost 2 bases, and 12 bases lay between the germline ends. CDR1 is MGHRA and CDR2 is YSYEKL in the germline V gene. The CDR3 loop is CASSQASLTAYNSPLHF. The CDR3 DNA reads TGCGCCAGCAGCCAAGCCAGCCTAACAGCCTATAATTCACCCCTCCACTTT.

This clone was counted a single time. The chain carries TRBV7-2 and TRBJ2-2, with D unclear. The CDR3 is 14 residues long. Trimming shortened V by 5 bases and J by 5 bases, and 12 bases separated the two germline ends. CDR1 is SGHTA, CDR2 FQGNSA, per germline. The CDR3 sequence: CASSTHPGTGELFF. The CDR3 bases are TGTGCCAGCAGCACCCATCCGGGTACCGGGGAGCTGTTTTTT.

On this clone: Other nucleotide sequences from this sample produce the same CDR3. The chain employs TRBV4-1 and TRBJ2-7; D is perhaps TRBD1 (5 bases). Germline V gene sequence: CDR1 MGHRA, CDR2 YSYEKL. The V and J ends lost 1 base and 0 bases respectively, with 7 bases between them. The CDR3 spans 14 residues. As DNA, the CDR3 is TGCGCCAGCAGCCAAGGCAGGGACTCCTACGAGCAGTACTTC. This encodes CASSQGRDSYEQYF.

The V and J genes are TRBV19 and TRBJ1-1, with D perhaps matching TRBD1 (5 bases). This CDR3 comprises 16 residues. V lost 6 bases and J lost 0, with 17 bases in between. Looked up from germline, CDR1 is LNHDA and CDR2 is SQIVND (reference sequence). CDR3 bases: TGTGCCAGTAGGACCCTGGCGGGGCAGGTGAACACTGAAGCTTTCTTT. Residues: CASRTLAGQVNTEAFF.

This sequence joins TRBV4-2 and TRBJ2-2, with TRBD2 matching 11 bases. CDR1 is LGHNA and CDR2 is YNFKEQ in the germline V gene. V was clipped by 0 bases and J by 1 base; unmatched bases: 1. The CDR3 sequence is 17 residues long. In nucleotides, the CDR3 is TGTGCCAGCAGCCAAGACCTAGCGGGGGGGAACACCGGGGAGCTGTTTTTT. It codes for CASSQDLAGGNTGELFF.

V and J are TRBV5-1 and TRBJ1-1; D possibly corresponds to TRBD1 (5 bases). Trimming took off 4 bases at V and 1 base at J, with 11 bases between the two ends. This CDR3 is built from 14 residues. Germline loops: CDR1 SGHRS, CDR2 YFSETQ. CDR3 sequence reads: CASSRGPGNTEAFF. CDR3 bases: TGCGCCAGCAGCAGGGGCCCGGGGAACACTGAAGCTTTCTTT.